This is a list of T cell receptor beta chains from one sample in a study of blood T cell repertoires in COVID-19. The data were produced by immunoSEQ multiplex PCR, yet TCRdb's version contains in-frame clones alone and is incomplete. The data contain around 84,000 clones, 78% of them singletons. Input material: peripheral blood. All receptors come from a man aged 55 to 70 with COVID-19, enrolled during active disease. The CDR3 runs from the conserved cysteine through the conserved F or W. Each record gives: J gene, clone size, V gene, D gene, CDR3 protein, CDR3 DNA. D genes are given only for firm matches. Size values are once, few and many counts, or a class for expanded clones, and some rows have none.

>TRBJ1-2|-|TRBV6-4|-
CASSDLTGDYGYTF
TGTGCCAGCAGTGACCTGACCGGGGACTATGGCTACACCTTC
>TRBJ2-1|-|TRBV5-6|TRBD2
CASSLVGARTSGFNEQFF
TGTGCCAGCAGCTTGGTAGGGGCGAGGACTAGCGGGTTCAATGAGCAGTTCTTC
>TRBJ2-1|-|TRBV3-1/TRBV3-2|TRBD2
CASSQPSSGSYNEQFF
TGTGCCAGCAGCCAACCATCTAGCGGGTCCTACAATGAGCAGTTCTTC
>TRBJ1-1|once|TRBV6-1|-
CASTDRGAMTEAFF
TGTGCCAGCACAGACCGGGGGGCAATGACTGAAGCTTTCTTT
>TRBJ2-1|few|TRBV27|TRBD2
CASRSLAGGYNEQFF
TGTGCCAGCAGATCTCTAGCGGGAGGGTACAATGAGCAGTTCTTC
>TRBJ2-7|-|TRBV10-1|-
CASSESVMGHPAYEQYF
TGCGCCAGCAGTGAGTCGGTTATGGGACACCCAGCCTACGAGCAGTACTTC
>TRBJ2-3|-|TRBV5-1|TRBD1
CASSSAGTGFGTQYF
TGCGCCAGCAGCTCGGCCGGGACAGGGTTCGGTACGCAGTATTTT
>TRBJ1-1|-|TRBV27|TRBD1
CASSPTGLVTEAFF
TGTGCCAGCAGTCCGACAGGGTTAGTCACTGAAGCTTTCTTT
>TRBJ2-3|-|TRBV7-8|-
CASSLVQGHTDTQYF
TGTGCCAGCAGCTTAGTACAGGGACACACAGATACGCAGTATTTT
>TRBJ2-2|-|TRBV7-8|TRBD1
CASSLVDRGGTGELFF
TGTGCCAGCAGCTTAGTGGACAGGGGGGGCACCGGGGAGCTGTTTTTT
>TRBJ1-5|few|TRBV6-6|TRBD1
CASSPHRGRVGNQPQHF
TGTGCCAGCAGTCCTCACAGGGGGCGGGTTGGTAATCAGCCCCAGCATTTT
>TRBJ1-6|-|TRBV6-2/TRBV6-3|-
CASSFNPSSSYNSPLHF
TGTGCCAGCAGCTTCAACCCTTCGAGCTCCTATAATTCACCCCTCCACTTT
>TRBJ1-5|-|TRBV5-1|TRBD1
CASSLTGGDQPQHF
TGCGCCAGCAGCTTGACAGGGGGCGATCAGCCCCAGCATTTT
>TRBJ2-5|-|TRBV9|-
CASSVATGLPEGETQYF
TGTGCCAGCAGCGTAGCTACGGGACTCCCGGAGGGGGAGACCCAGTACTTC
>TRBJ1-1|few|TRBV5-5|-
CASSLEVGRGTEAFF
TGTGCCAGCAGCTTGGAAGTGGGTAGAGGAACTGAAGCTTTCTTT
>TRBJ1-1|few|TRBV6-6|TRBD1
CASSRRPDRGPPGAPNTEAFF
TGTGCCAGCAGTCGACGTCCAGACAGGGGGCCGCCGGGCGCCCCAAACACTGAAGCTTTCTTT
>TRBJ2-5|-|TRBV3-1/TRBV3-2|TRBD2
CASSHNSGTAGTSGKETQYF
TGTGCCAGCAGCCACAACTCCGGGACGGCCGGGACTAGCGGGAAAGAGACCCAGTACTTC